The 25 T cell receptor beta chains reported below all come from one sample, sequenced in a study of beta chain features in type 1 diabetes. Study results and caveats: In all four CD4+ subsets, TCRB CDR3 length was significantly, moderately reduced in type 1 diabetes.

The study reverse transcribed the entire isolated RNA, so it sequenced expressed TCRB transcripts. Clones were read by immunoSEQ multiplex PCR, and TCRdb kept only the in-frame ones, dropping some. The repertoire holds 680,000 or so clones, with over 10% as singletons. No antigen has been assigned to these receptors. Sequencing input: naive CD4+ T cells from blood. Source of these receptors: a man aged 18-30 years with type 1 diabetes.

As for this clone: At the DNA level, this CDR3 is encoded by other sequences in the same sample as well. In DNA form, the CDR3 reads TGTGCCAGCAGCTTAGGCGGAGGGCAGTACTTC. Encoded protein: CASSLGGGQYF. The chain combines TRBV7-9 with TRBJ2-7; D perhaps matches TRBD2 (5 bases). V gave up 1 base and J gave up 9 bases, with 7 bases separating them. Germline V gene sequence: CDR1 SEHNR, CDR2 FQNEAQ (reference sequence). There are 11 residues in the CDR3.

This clone appeared a few times. Different DNA sequences within this sample yield the same CDR3. V usage is TRBV29-1 and J usage is TRBJ2-7; D gene unclear. Trimming took 7 bases from V and 2 from J, leaving 9 bases between them. Germline CDR1 reads SQVTM; CDR2 reads ANQGSEA. The CDR3 extends over 11 amino acids. The CDR3 sequence is CSARYTYEQYF. The CDR3 nucleotides read TGCAGCGCCCGATATACCTACGAGCAGTACTTC.

This chain connects TRBV18 to TRBJ1-1; D might be TRBD1 (6 bases). Trimming removed 3 bases at V and 4 bases at J, with 15 bases between. The CDR3 runs to 15 residues. Germline CDR1 reads KGHSH; CDR2 reads LQKENI. The CDR3 nucleotides are TGTGCCAGCTCACCTTCCAGGGGAGGAGGCACTGAAGCTTTCTTT. This codes for CASSPSRGGGTEAFF. The full variable domain, rest sourced from reference TRBV18 and TRBJ1-1, is NAGVMQNPRHLVRRRGQEARLRCSPMKGHSHVYWYRQLPEEGLKFMVYLQKENIIDESGMPKERFSAEFPKEGPSILRIQQVVRGDSAAYFCASSPSRGGGTEAFFGQGTRLTVV.

This chain joins TRBV20-1 and TRBJ2-1; D is ambiguous. This CDR3 is 10 amino acids long. The V gene's germline CDR1 is DFQATT and CDR2 SNEGSKA (reference sequence). Trimming removed 6 bases from V and 8 bases from J, with 8 bases in between. The chain's CDR3 is CSATPHEQFF. The DNA of the CDR3 is TGCAGTGCCACCCCCCATGAGCAGTTCTTC.

There are a few counts of this clone. Here the CDR3 DNA reads TGTGCCAGTAGTATAGTGCAACAGGGAGAGCAGTTCTTC. Protein sequence: CASSIVQQGEQFF. The rearrangement links TRBV19 to TRBJ2-1; a possible D gene is TRBD1 (6 bases). CDR3 size: 13 residues. Per germline, CDR1 LNHDA and CDR2 SQIVND (reference sequence). V was cut by 1 base and J by 10 bases, with 11 bases left in between.

This clone was seen a few times. The chain links TRBV13 to TRBJ2-4; a weak D match, TRBD2 (6 bases). This CDR3 has 14 residues. Germline V gives CDR1 PRHDT, CDR2 FYEKMQ (reference sequence). The ends were cut back, 5 bases at V and 1 base at J, with 9 bases in the middle. The CDR3: CASSVREAKNIQYF. CDR3 sequence (DNA): TGTGCCAGCAGCGTCCGGGAGGCCAAAAACATTCAGTACTTC.

The table lists this clone with a count of one. The chain is built from TRBV4-1 and TRBJ2-2; D uncertain. This CDR3 contains 15 residues. Germline lookup yields CDR1 MGHRA and CDR2 YSYEKL. V lost 3 bases and J lost 1, with 9 bases in between. The CDR3 sequence: CASSHLDGNTGELFF. DNA of the CDR3: TGCGCCAGCAGCCACCTAGACGGGAACACCGGGGAGCTGTTTTTT.

This clone was seen a few times. V gene TRBV4-1 combines with J gene TRBJ1-5; D unclear. CDR3 length: 15 amino acids. The germline gives CDR1 MGHRA, CDR2 YSYEKL. The V end lost 1 base, the J end lost 5 bases, and 12 bases lay between the germline ends. The CDR3 region has the DNA TGCGCCAGCAGCCAAGGGGCGGCGGGCGATCAGCCCCAGCATTTT. It is translated as CASSQGAAGDQPQHF.

V and J are TRBV23-1 and TRBJ1-2; tentatively, D is TRBD1 (5 bases). Being an ORF, TRBV23-1 has a function that is uncertain. The CDR3 extends over 14 amino acids. Between the trimmed V and J ends, which lost 0 bases and 8 bases, there was a span of 13 bases. The CDR3 here is CASSQSPGRCGYTF. The CDR3 nucleotides are TGCGCCAGCAGTCAATCGCCAGGGAGGTGCGGCTACACCTTC.

The table lists this clone with a few counts. V and J are TRBV29-1 and TRBJ1-1; D call uncertain. The V end was cut by 4 bases, the J end by 0 bases, with 9 bases between. This CDR3 comprises 13 residues. The germline CDR1 and CDR2 sequences are SQVTM and ANQGSEA. The CDR3 reads CSVVADMNTEAFF. In nucleotides, the CDR3 is TGCAGCGTTGTGGCAGACATGAACACTGAAGCTTTCTTT. The full variable domain, in which reference TRBV29-1 and TRBJ1-1 provide the parts outside the CDR3, is SAVISQKPSRDICQRGTSLTIQCQVDSQVTMMFWYRQQPGQSLTLIATANQGSEATYESGFVIDKFPISRPNLTFSTLTVSNMSPEDSSIYLCSVVADMNTEAFFGQGTRLTVV.

The rearrangement joins TRBV4-2 to TRBJ2-1; perhaps TRBD1 as D (5 bases). The germline CDR1 and CDR2 sequences are LGHNA and YNFKEQ. Trimming shortened V by 0 bases and J by 2 bases, and 8 bases separated the two germline ends. The CDR3 totals 15 residues. In DNA, the CDR3 is TGTGCCAGCAGCCAAGAAGGGGCCCCCTACAATGAGCAGTTCTTC. Translation gives CASSQEGAPYNEQFF.

This clone was recorded a few times. This chain connects TRBV10-3 to TRBJ2-5; the D gene is possibly TRBD1 (6 bases). Germline values: CDR1 ENHRY, CDR2 SYGVKD. The CDR3 loop spans 13 amino acids. Trimming cost V 2 bases and J 6 bases, with 10 bases left between them. The CDR3 nucleotides are TGTGCCATCAGTGAGGGACAGCCTAAGACCCAGTACTTC. Translating it yields CAISEGQPKTQYF.

This clone was seen a few times. V gene TRBV28 combines with J gene TRBJ1-1, with unresolved D. Deletions cut 3 bases from V and 3 bases from J, with 11 bases between. Looked up from germline, CDR1 is MDHEN and CDR2 is SYDVKM. The CDR3 runs to 14 residues. DNA for the CDR3: TGTGCCAGCAGTTTGTACCTTAAGGACACTGAAGCTTTCTTT. Encoded protein: CASSLYLKDTEAFF.

Turning to this clone: Compared with germline, one end of the junction differs, possibly owing to a read error. This sequence joins TRBV9 and TRBJ2-1, with TRBD2 identical over 8 bases. The CDR3 loop spans 15 amino acids. CDR1 and CDR2 from the germline V gene are SGDLS and YYNGEE. The CDR3 DNA sequence: TGTGCCAGCAGCGTAACTGCCGGGGGGGTCAATGGGCAGTTCTTC. Amino acid sequence: CASSVTAGGVNGQFF.

This clone was detected a few times. J is TRBJ2-5 and V is TRBV5-4; TRBD2 matches at 16 bases. The V gene end was trimmed by 6 bases and the J gene end by 5 bases; junction bases not matched to a gene: 10. Germline lookup yields CDR1 SGHNT and CDR2 YYREEE (reference sequence). This CDR3 is built from 17 residues. The CDR3 bases are TGTGCCAGCACCAAGGGACTAGCGGGGGGGCGATCCGAGACCCAGTACTTC. Encoded protein: CASTKGLAGGRSETQYF.

This clone was counted a few times. V gene TRBV2 combines with J gene TRBJ2-7; D might be TRBD2 (5 bases). V shed 7 bases and J shed 0 bases, with 7 bases lying between them. Germline V gene sequence: CDR1 SNHLY, CDR2 FYNNEI. CDR3 length equals 12 residues. CDR3 amino acids: CASTEGSYEQYF. The CDR3 nucleotides are TGTGCCAGCACCGAGGGCTCCTACGAGCAGTACTTC.

V and J are TRBV7-9 and TRBJ1-1; D unclear. Trimming took off 5 bases at V and 3 bases at J, with 13 bases between the two ends. This CDR3 contains 14 residues. CDR1 and CDR2 from the germline V gene are SEHNR and FQNEAQ (reference sequence). The CDR3 reads CASSPTGMHTEAFF. The CDR3 DNA reads TGTGCCAGCAGCCCTACTGGTATGCACACTGAAGCTTTCTTT.

In its sample, this clone was seen a few times. The V call is TRBV18, the J call TRBJ1-1, with D possibly TRBD1 on 6 matching bases. The CDR3 runs to 16 residues. The V end was cut by 0 bases, the J end by 1 base, with 12 bases between. Germline V gene data show CDR1 as KGHSH and CDR2 as LQKENI. This CDR3 reads CASSPPLVQGNTEAFF. CDR3 sequence (DNA): TGTGCCAGCTCACCACCGTTAGTACAGGGGAACACTGAAGCTTTCTTT.

V and J are TRBV19 and TRBJ1-2, with no clear D. This CDR3 is 14 amino acids long. The V gene's germline CDR1 is LNHDA and CDR2 SQIVND (reference sequence). Trimming took off 6 bases at V and 1 base at J, with 12 bases between the two ends. The CDR3 region is CASRRRTDNYGYTF. The CDR3 DNA reads TGTGCCAGTAGGCGACGGACCGATAACTATGGCTACACCTTC. The full variable domain, its missing parts supplied by reference TRBV19 and TRBJ1-2, is DGGITQSPKYLFRKEGQNVTLSCEQNLNHDAMYWYRQDPGQGLRLIYYSQIVNDFQKGDIAEGYSVSREKKESFPLTVTSAQKNPTAFYLCASRRRTDNYGYTFGSGTRLTVV.

This chain uses TRBV18 with TRBJ2-7; the match to TRBD1 covers 8 bases. The CDR3 consists of 16 residues. Germline V CDR1 and CDR2: KGHSH, LQKENI. Trimming removed 6 bases from V and 2 bases from J; junction bases left unmatched: 12. The CDR3 nucleotides are TGTGCCAGCTCCCGTTGGACAGGGCTGGGCACCTACGAGCAGTACTTC. Amino acid sequence: CASSRWTGLGTYEQYF.

Note on this clone: The junction departs from germline at one end; a sequencing error may be responsible. The chain has TRBV30 and TRBJ1-2, with a possible D match to TRBD1 (5 bases). Per the germline V gene, CDR1 is GTSNPN and CDR2 is SVGIG (reference sequence). The CDR3 contains 15 residues. CDR3 amino acids: CAWSVWLSGNYGDTF. CDR3 in DNA: TGTGCCTGGAGTGTATGGTTATCAGGGAACTATGGCGACACCTTC.

This clone was seen a few times. The chain combines TRBV6-6 with TRBJ1-1, with D unclear. CDR1 is MNHNY, CDR2 SVGAGI, per germline (reference sequence). Trimming shortened V by 4 bases and J by 0 bases, and 9 bases separated the two germline ends. The CDR3 contains 14 residues. CDR3 sequence: CASSSTNMNTEAFF. The DNA of the CDR3 is TGTGCCAGCAGTTCGACGAACATGAACACTGAAGCTTTCTTT.

The CDR3 spells CASSRLVSANYEQYF. The CDR3 DNA reads TGTGCCAGCAGTCGGCTCGTATCCGCAAACTACGAGCAGTACTTC. This chain uses TRBV6-1 with TRBJ2-7; no clear D. V was trimmed by 5 bases and J by 3 bases, leaving 17 bases between them. CDR3 length equals 15 residues. Germline V gives CDR1 MNHNS, CDR2 SASEGT.

Only a few counts were recorded for this clone. The gene calls are TRBV5-6 and TRBJ1-2, with TRBD1 matching over 7 bases. The germline gives CDR1 SGHDT, CDR2 YYEEEE. V lost 0 bases, J lost 1 base, and 15 bases stayed unmatched. The CDR3 runs 19 residues. This chain's CDR3 is CASSLESRQGRVNNYGYTF. Written as DNA, the CDR3 is TGTGCCAGCAGCTTGGAGTCCCGACAGGGCCGAGTCAATAACTATGGCTACACCTTC. Drawing the rest from reference TRBV5-6 and TRBJ1-2, the complete variable domain is DAGVTQSPTHLIKTRGQQVTLRCSPKSGHDTVSWYQQALGQGPQFIFQYYEEEERQRGNFPDRFSGHQFPNYSSELNVNALLLGDSALYLCASSLESRQGRVNNYGYTFGSGTRLTVV.

The chain joins TRBV18 to TRBJ1-1, with 8 bases matching TRBD1. The length of the CDR3 is 15 residues. Germline V CDR1 and CDR2: KGHSH, LQKENI. V gave up 4 bases and J gave up 4 bases; unmatched junction bases: 8. The CDR3 loop is CASSLAGGSGTEAFF. The DNA of the CDR3 is TGTGCCAGCTCACTAGCAGGGGGCTCGGGCACTGAAGCTTTCTTT.